The T cell receptor beta chain described here comes from a study of read filtering for tumor transcriptome and immune sequencing. As for the study in general: After DNase treatment, RNA was made into whole-transcriptome libraries.

Molecular barcoded adaptors covering alpha/delta and beta/gamma chains were used on approximately 400 ng RNA. TCRdb processed the reads anew with MiXCR; each CDR3 protein has one entry. The table records approximately 57,000 distinct CDR3 sequences, approximately 13% of them present only once. The CDR3 loop spans 16 amino acids. V lost 0 bases, J lost 1 base, and 15 bases lay in between. Germline lookup yields CDR1 DFQATT and CDR2 SNEGSKA (reference sequence). This clonotype has at least ten counts. Antigen: not known. Study results and limitations: Sorted CD138-negative bone marrow cells were not purified T cells. IR-seq and RNA-seq agreed better without single-read clonotypes. RNA-seq captured clonotypes less deeply and reliably than IR-seq.

Sequenced sample: a population of CD138-negative cells sorted from bone marrow. This rearrangement joins TRBV20-1 to TRBJ1-1; D uncertain. The clonotype originates from a donor at least 40 years old with multiple myeloma. The CDR3 loop is CSARDPGNAENTEAFF. Here the CDR3 DNA reads TGCAGTGCTAGAGATCCGGGGAATGCGGAGAACACTGAAGCTTTCTTT.